The entry below gives a single T cell receptor beta chain sequence along with its context. Its antigen is currently unknown. This specimen comes from a study of cytomegalovirus exposure and HLA in healthy donors. Notes on the study in general: Later analysis identified several of the most significant clusters that appeared linked to common viral pathogens. Accurate predictions that matched the HLA-A and HLA-B alleles of most subjects were reportedly made from TCR beta sequences.

V shed 3 bases, J shed 4 bases, and the junction held 12 bases outside the gene matches. CDR3 length equals 17 residues. In germline, CDR1 is SGHNT, CDR2 YYREEE (reference sequence). PCR amplification relied on 60 Vbeta primers (plus 13 Jbeta primers). Data came from immunoSEQ multiplex PCR; TCRdb stores just in-frame clones and leaves some out. Of under 200,000 clones in the sample, roughly 80% were seen once. The sequence was obtained from a woman between 18 and 29 years old in good health and CMV-seronegative. This sequence joins TRBV5-4 and TRBJ2-1; 8 nucleotides agree with TRBD1. Sequencing was done on a sample of PBMCs. For the CDR3, the DNA is TGTGCCAGCAGCTCCCCCACGACAGGGGTCAGTTACAATGAGCAGTTCTTC. Protein product: CASSSPTTGVSYNEQFF.